Presented here are 30 T cell receptor beta chains from one specimen sequenced in a study of blood T cell repertoires in COVID-19. The protocol was immunoSEQ multiplex PCR, while the TCRdb copy is restricted to in-frame clones and leaves out a portion. The repertoire includes about 210,000 clones, about 81% of them detected once, and roughly 7.1% sits in the top ten. The material sequenced was peripheral blood. The receptors shown here come from an older woman with COVID-19, enrolled during active disease.

The chain uses TRBV12-3 or TRBV12-4 and TRBJ2-7; weak D call: TRBD1 (5 bases). The CDR3 has 13 residues. Deletions cut 1 base from V and 3 bases from J, with 7 bases between. CDR3 protein: CASSLGQNYEQYV. In DNA, the CDR3 is TGTGCCAGCAGTTTAGGACAGAACTACGAGCAGTACGTC.

The rearrangement joins TRBV7-6 to TRBJ2-1; 7 bases map to TRBD2. Germline trimming cut 0 bases from V and 5 bases from J; bases unmatched to any gene: 7. The germline CDR1 and CDR2 sequences are SGHVS and FNYEAQ. The CDR3 has 16 residues. The DNA of the CDR3 is TGTGCCAGCAGCTTAGCGCGGTGGGGGGGAAACAATGAGCAGTTCTTC. Its protein is CASSLARWGGNNEQFF.

The CDR3 DNA is TGCACCAGCAGCCACCGGGACACCCCCTTCCATCAGCCCCAGCATTTT. Protein: CTSSHRDTPFHQPQHF. V is TRBV1 and J is TRBJ1-5; TRBD1 is the table's D call and was not checked against the DNA. TRBV1 is termed a pseudogene. The CDR3 sequence is 16 residues long.

The chain has TRBV7-2 and TRBJ2-1, with 9 bases matching TRBD2. The CDR3 runs 17 residues. From germline, CDR1 is SGHTA and CDR2 FQGNSA. Germline trimming cut 1 base from V and 4 bases from J; bases unmatched to any gene: 8. The DNA for the CDR3 is TGTGCCAGCAGCTTAGAAAGCGGGGGGACCACTTACAATGAGCAGTTCTTC. This encodes CASSLESGGTTYNEQFF.

The chain couples TRBV19 to TRBJ2-3; unclear D gene. The germline gives CDR1 LNHDA, CDR2 SQIVND (reference sequence). The CDR3 runs to 12 residues. V lost 5 bases to trimming and J lost 0 bases, with 3 bases between them. The CDR3 loop reads CASSPSTDTQYF. CDR3 DNA sequence: TGTGCCAGTAGTCCAAGCACAGATACGCAGTATTTT.

The chain recombines TRBV6-2 or TRBV6-3 with TRBJ2-3, with 12 positions matching TRBD2. Per the germline V gene, CDR1 is MNHEY and CDR2 is SVGEGT. The ends lost 4 bases at V and 1 base at J; junction bases unmatched: 6. The CDR3 is 17 residues long. The CDR3 spells CASSWLAGGPRTDTQYF. As DNA, the CDR3 is TGTGCCAGCAGTTGGCTAGCGGGAGGGCCTCGCACAGATACGCAGTATTTT.

This clone was seen once. J is TRBJ1-6 and V is TRBV10-3; 9 nucleotides agree with TRBD1. The germline CDR1 and CDR2 sequences are ENHRY and SYGVKD. The V gene end was trimmed by 3 bases and the J gene end by 8 bases; junction bases not matched to a gene: 8. The CDR3 is 16 residues long. The CDR3 nucleotides are TGTGCCATCAGTGATATAACAGGGGGCTTGGATTCACCCCTCCACTTT. Translating gives CAISDITGGLDSPLHF.

The chain links TRBV19 to TRBJ2-5; D uncertain. V was clipped by 3 bases and J by 4 bases, with 9 bases between them. The CDR3 runs 13 residues. Germline loops: CDR1 LNHDA, CDR2 SQIVND (reference sequence). The CDR3 region has the DNA TGTGCCAGTAGTATCATCGAGAGAGAGACCCAGTACTTC. Translating gives CASSIIERETQYF.

As concerns this clone: Other DNA sequences in the same sample also yield this CDR3. The rearrangement joins TRBV6-2 or TRBV6-3 to TRBJ2-1, with 8 nucleotides matching TRBD2. After removal of 2 bases from V and 4 bases from J, the junction contained 4 bases not matched to a gene. Germline V lookup: CDR1 MNHEY, CDR2 SVGEGT. The CDR3 is made up of 15 amino acids. CDR3 loop: CASSYERETYNEQFF. As DNA, the CDR3 is TGTGCCAGCAGTTACGAGCGGGAGACGTACAATGAGCAGTTCTTC.

This clone was detected only a few times. The rearrangement uses TRBV5-1 and TRBJ1-2; weak D call: TRBD1 (5 bases). CDR3 length: 14 residues. V lost 0 bases to trimming and J lost 1 base, with 7 bases between them. Per the germline V gene, CDR1 is SGHRS and CDR2 is YFSETQ. The CDR3 here is CASSLGGLNYGYTF. The CDR3, as DNA: TGCGCCAGCAGCTTGGGGGGCCTTAACTATGGCTACACCTTC.

The chain is built from TRBV3-1 (or the pseudogene TRBV3-2) and TRBJ2-1; D gene ambiguous. Deletions cut 0 bases from V and 4 bases from J, with 10 bases between. The CDR3 runs to 15 residues. The germline CDR1 and CDR2 sequences are LGHDT and YNNKEL (reference sequence). The chain's CDR3 is CASSQDFRWYNEQFF. CDR3 in DNA: TGTGCCAGCAGCCAAGATTTCCGGTGGTACAATGAGCAGTTCTTC.

The gene calls are TRBV28 and TRBJ2-3; 11 positions agree with TRBD1. CDR1 and CDR2 from the germline V gene are MDHEN and SYDVKM. After removal of 5 bases from V and 3 bases from J, the junction contained 10 bases not matched to a gene. This CDR3 is 17 amino acids long. The CDR3 DNA follows: TGTGCCAGCAGTGTAGGACAGGGGGCAATTTTAACAGATACGCAGTATTTT. Its protein product is CASSVGQGAILTDTQYF.

The chain uses TRBV19 and TRBJ1-6; TRBD1 matches 7 bases. CDR3 length: 14 amino acids. Germline V CDR1 and CDR2: LNHDA, SQIVND (reference sequence). J was trimmed by 8 bases and V by 6 bases; bases with no gene match: 7. For the CDR3, the DNA is TGTGCCAGTAGCGGGACAGTAGGTGATTCACCCCTCCACTTT. It specifies CASSGTVGDSPLHF.

CDR3 bases: TGCGCCAGCAGCTTGCTGACAGGGAATGGTGAAGCTTTCTTT. Its protein is CASSLLTGNGEAFF. The rearrangement uses TRBV5-1 and TRBJ1-1; 7 bases are a match to TRBD1. The CDR3 contains 14 residues. Germline CDR1 and CDR2: SGHRS and YFSETQ. The V gene end was trimmed by 1 base and the J gene end by 7 bases; junction bases not matched to a gene: 7. The whole variable domain, filled in from reference TRBV5-1 and TRBJ1-1, reads KAGVTQTPRYLIKTRGQQVTLSCSPISGHRSVSWYQQTPGQGLQFLFEYFSETQRNKGNFPGRFSGRQFSNSRSEMNVSTLELGDSALYLCASSLLTGNGEAFFGQGTRLTVV.

The chain employs TRBV28 and TRBJ1-1; no definite D call. The V end was cut by 3 bases, the J end by 1 base, with 3 bases between. The CDR3 covers 12 residues. CDR1 is MDHEN, CDR2 SYDVKM, per germline. In DNA form, the CDR3 reads TGTGCCAGCAGTTTTCAGAACACTGAAGCTTTCTTT. Its protein product is CASSFQNTEAFF.

At least ten counts were recorded for this clone. The CDR3 reads CASSSDETAYTDTQYF. The DNA of the CDR3 is TGTGCCAGCAGCTCTGACGAGACAGCTTACACAGATACGCAGTATTTT. This sequence joins TRBV7-9 and TRBJ2-3, with D possibly being TRBD1 (5 bases). Trimming removed 4 bases from V and 2 bases from J, with 16 bases in between. The CDR3 has 16 residues. Per germline, CDR1 SEHNR and CDR2 FQNEAQ (reference sequence). The full variable domain, in which reference TRBV7-9 and TRBJ2-3 provide the parts outside the CDR3, is DTGVSQNPRHKITKRGQNVTFRCDPISEHNRLYWYRQTLGQGPEFLTYFQNEAQLEKSRLLSDRFSAERPKGSFSTLEIQRTEQGDSAMYLCASSSDETAYTDTQYFGPGTRLTVL.

This chain connects TRBV7-3 to TRBJ2-2; perhaps TRBD1 as D (5 bases). The CDR3 extends over 13 amino acids. Trimming took off 5 bases at V and 1 base at J, with 5 bases between the two ends. Germline V gives CDR1 SGHTA, CDR2 FQGTGA. The CDR3 is CASSQGNTGELFF. CDR3 coding DNA: TGTGCCAGCAGCCAGGGGAACACCGGGGAGCTGTTTTTT.

The chain links TRBV6-5 to TRBJ2-7, with TRBD2 identical over 10 bases. The trim removed 6 bases at V and 2 bases at J, leaving 4 bases unmatched. Germline assignment: CDR1 MNHEY and CDR2 SVGAGI. The CDR3 extends over 14 amino acids. CDR3 residues: CASRLAGAAYEQYF. The CDR3 DNA reads as TGTGCCAGCAGGCTAGCGGGAGCAGCCTACGAGCAGTACTTC.

The count of this clone is one. The chain has TRBV6-6 and TRBJ1-6; the match to TRBD1 covers 8 bases. The germline V gene has CDR1 MNHNY and CDR2 SVGAGI (reference sequence). The CDR3 contains 13 residues. V lost 8 bases to trimming and J lost 6 bases; unmatched junction nucleotides: 3. Written as DNA, the CDR3 is TGTGCCAGCTTCACAGGGGGTAATTCACCCCTCCACTTT. Its protein product is CASFTGGNSPLHF.

In this sample, this clone turned up a few times. The chain couples TRBV9 to TRBJ1-3; D unclear. CDR3 length equals 17 residues. V was pared by 4 bases and J by 0 bases, with 17 bases between. Per germline, CDR1 SGDLS and CDR2 YYNGEE. CDR3 loop: CASSPRGQPSSGNTIYF. CDR3 nucleotides: TGTGCCAGCAGCCCTCGCGGTCAGCCCAGCTCTGGAAACACCATATATTTT. The entire variable domain, with the rest obtained from reference TRBV9 and TRBJ1-3, is as follows: DSGVTQTPKHLITATGQRVTLRCSPRSGDLSVYWYQQSLDQGLQFLIQYYNGEERAKGNILERFSAQQFPDLHSELNLSSLELGDSALYFCASSPRGQPSSGNTIYFGEGSWLTVV.

This sequence joins TRBV5-4 and TRBJ1-3; TRBD1 matches at 11 bases. Germline trimming cut 5 bases from V and 0 bases from J; bases unmatched to any gene: 7. The germline V gene encodes CDR1 SGHNT and CDR2 YYREEE (reference sequence). The CDR3 is 17 amino acids. The CDR3 bases are TGTGCCAGCAGTTTTCCGGGACAGGGGGTCTCTGGAAACACCATATATTTT. Its protein product is CASSFPGQGVSGNTIYF.

The chain links TRBV28 to TRBJ1-2, with 11 nucleotides matching TRBD1. From germline, CDR1 is MDHEN and CDR2 SYDVKM. The ends lost 6 bases at V and 8 bases at J; junction bases unmatched: 11. The CDR3 consists of 15 residues. The CDR3: CASSLGQGELDGYTF. DNA of the CDR3: TGTGCCAGCAGCCTGGGACAGGGGGAACTAGACGGCTACACCTTC.

DNA for the CDR3: TGTGCCAGCAGCGTAGAACTAGTCGGAAACACCGGGGAGCTGTTTTTT. It translates to CASSVELVGNTGELFF. The V call is TRBV9, the J call TRBJ2-2; D possibly corresponds to TRBD2 (5 bases). CDR3 size: 16 residues. Germline loops: CDR1 SGDLS, CDR2 YYNGEE. The germline V and J ends were trimmed by 0 bases and 2 bases, with 11 bases remaining between them.

A single count supports this clone. The chain employs TRBV5-1 and TRBJ1-6; D might be TRBD1 (6 bases). The CDR3 spans 15 residues. Germline loops: CDR1 SGHRS, CDR2 YFSETQ. The V end lost 4 bases, the J end lost 7 bases, and 15 bases lay between the germline ends. The CDR3 DNA follows: TGCGCCAGCAGCCCATCCGGGACACAAAATTCACCCCTCCACTTT. Translating gives CASSPSGTQNSPLHF.

The rearrangement joins TRBV7-2 to TRBJ2-4, with D perhaps TRBD1 (5 bases). Germline V gene sequence: CDR1 SGHTA, CDR2 FQGNSA. The CDR3 runs to 14 residues. Trimming shortened V by 4 bases and J by 6 bases, and 13 bases separated the two germline ends. CDR3 sequence: CASSSTTDINIQYF. The CDR3 DNA is TGTGCCAGCAGCTCCACGACAGACATAAACATTCAGTACTTC. Full variable domain (rest looked up from reference TRBV7-2 and TRBJ2-4): GAGVSQSPSNKVTEKGKDVELRCDPISGHTALYWYRQSLGQGLEFLIYFQGNSAPDKSGLPSDRFSAERTGGSVSTLTIQRTQQEDSAVYLCASSSTTDINIQYFGAGTRLSVL.

The rearrangement links TRBV10-3 to TRBJ2-2; 11 bases fit TRBD2. Germline V gives CDR1 ENHRY, CDR2 SYGVKD. V trimming: 4 bases; J trimming: 0 bases; junction bases outside the gene matches: 7. This CDR3 spans 18 amino acids. The CDR3 reads CAISGLAGGTSNTGELFF. The CDR3 nucleotides are TGTGCCATCAGTGGGCTAGCGGGGGGCACTTCGAACACCGGGGAGCTGTTTTTT.

The rearrangement uses TRBV6-6 and TRBJ1-2; 12 nucleotides line up with TRBD1. The CDR3 extends over 15 amino acids. Germline V gives CDR1 MNHNY, CDR2 SVGAGI (reference sequence). Trimming cost V 7 bases and J 6 bases; bases outside gene matches: 9. CDR3 in DNA: TGTGCCAGCACCCCCACCCGGGACAGGGGGCATGGCTACACCTTC. Translated, it gives CASTPTRDRGHGYTF.

J is TRBJ2-3 and V is TRBV6-5; no firm D call. CDR1 and CDR2 from the germline V gene are MNHEY and SVGAGI. CDR3 length: 15 amino acids. The germline V and J ends were trimmed by 6 bases and 1 base, with 14 bases remaining between them. In DNA form, the CDR3 reads TGTGCCAGCAGCCGAAAGCTATCGGGCACAGATACGCAGTATTTT. Encoded protein: CASSRKLSGTDTQYF.

The rearrangement joins TRBV24-1 to TRBJ1-2; 7 bases map to TRBD1. V lost 4 bases, J lost 4 bases, and 5 bases stayed unmatched. This CDR3 is built from 14 residues. CDR1 and CDR2 (germline): KGHDR, SFDVKD. CDR3 DNA sequence: TGTGCCACCAGTGACCGGGGACAGATCTATGGCTACACCTTC. It yields the protein CATSDRGQIYGYTF.

The gene calls are TRBV9 and TRBJ2-7; TRBD2 is a possible D gene (5 bases). CDR3 size: 14 residues. Trimming took 3 bases from V and 2 from J, leaving 12 bases between them. Per the germline V gene, CDR1 is SGDLS and CDR2 is YYNGEE. CDR3 residues: CASSASGGAYEQYF. The CDR3 coding sequence is TGTGCCAGCAGCGCCTCCGGAGGTGCCTACGAGCAGTACTTC.